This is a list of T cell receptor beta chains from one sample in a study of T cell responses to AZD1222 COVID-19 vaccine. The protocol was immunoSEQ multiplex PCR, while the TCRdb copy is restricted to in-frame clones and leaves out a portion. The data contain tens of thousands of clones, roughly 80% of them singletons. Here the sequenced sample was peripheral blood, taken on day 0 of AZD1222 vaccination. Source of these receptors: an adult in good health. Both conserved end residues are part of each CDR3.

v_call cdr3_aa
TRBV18 CASSPPGLTDTEAFF
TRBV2 CASSAQSAGTDTQYF
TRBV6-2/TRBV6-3 CASSFGGTDNEQFF
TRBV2 CASSYGTGAEQYF
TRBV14 CASSQDQGYTGELFF
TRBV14 CASSDWDRPTGELFF
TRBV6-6 CASQQGATNEKLFF
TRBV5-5 CASSLLGNTEAFF
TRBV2 CANSEAWTGGFAVNSPLHF
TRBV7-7 CASSPRGGTGELFF
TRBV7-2 CASGVGLAGYNEQFF
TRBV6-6 CASSYYAGGTYNEQFF
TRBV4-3 CASSQGGGDTDTQYF
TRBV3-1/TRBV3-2 CASSQGAGTGGSGNTIYF
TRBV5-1 CASSLIGGSGNTIYF
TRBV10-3 CAISESRDAEAFF
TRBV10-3 CAISESTGVNSPLHF
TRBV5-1 CASSLGDSRSSYNSPLHF
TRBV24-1 CATSSRTGTNYGYTF
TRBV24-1 CATSRTGTSTDTQYF
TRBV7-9 CASSGGPYTEAFF
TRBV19 CASTVGQASSGNTIYF
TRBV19 CASSMGTKGAGNTEAFF
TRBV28 CASSQPEVGPTRWEQYF
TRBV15 CATSRARDSFYEQYF
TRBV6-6 CASSYGGHLSYGYTF
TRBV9 CASSVGTQLTYEQYF
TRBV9 CASSVATLAGGTDTQYF
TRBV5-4 CASSAPGLAGYEQYF
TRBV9 CASSVETDEQFF
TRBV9 CASSVGVGQGETQYF
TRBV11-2 CASSFTGSRLDTQYF
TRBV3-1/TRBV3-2 CASSQPGTGGLNYGYTF
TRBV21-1 CASTIRTEAFF
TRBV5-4 CASSADRVYGYTF
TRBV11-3 CASSLGATYEQYF
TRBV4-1 CASSQWTGGYNSPLHF
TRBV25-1 CASSEVVAREQYF
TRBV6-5 CASSYGTGELFF
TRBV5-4 CASSLGGTSPNSPLHF